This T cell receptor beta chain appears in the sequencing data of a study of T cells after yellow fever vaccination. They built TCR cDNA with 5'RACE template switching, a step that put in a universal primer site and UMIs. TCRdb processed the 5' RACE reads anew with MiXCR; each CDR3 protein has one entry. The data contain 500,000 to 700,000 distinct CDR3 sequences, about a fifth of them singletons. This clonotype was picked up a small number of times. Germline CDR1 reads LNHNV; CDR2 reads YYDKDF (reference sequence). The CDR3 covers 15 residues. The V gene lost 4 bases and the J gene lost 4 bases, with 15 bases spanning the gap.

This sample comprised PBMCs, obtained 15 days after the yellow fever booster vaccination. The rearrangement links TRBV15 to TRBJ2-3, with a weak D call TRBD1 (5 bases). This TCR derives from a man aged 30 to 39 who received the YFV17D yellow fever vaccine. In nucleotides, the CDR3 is TGTGCCACCAGCAAGGACACGAAGGACGCAGATACGCAGTATTTT. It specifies CATSKDTKDADTQYF.